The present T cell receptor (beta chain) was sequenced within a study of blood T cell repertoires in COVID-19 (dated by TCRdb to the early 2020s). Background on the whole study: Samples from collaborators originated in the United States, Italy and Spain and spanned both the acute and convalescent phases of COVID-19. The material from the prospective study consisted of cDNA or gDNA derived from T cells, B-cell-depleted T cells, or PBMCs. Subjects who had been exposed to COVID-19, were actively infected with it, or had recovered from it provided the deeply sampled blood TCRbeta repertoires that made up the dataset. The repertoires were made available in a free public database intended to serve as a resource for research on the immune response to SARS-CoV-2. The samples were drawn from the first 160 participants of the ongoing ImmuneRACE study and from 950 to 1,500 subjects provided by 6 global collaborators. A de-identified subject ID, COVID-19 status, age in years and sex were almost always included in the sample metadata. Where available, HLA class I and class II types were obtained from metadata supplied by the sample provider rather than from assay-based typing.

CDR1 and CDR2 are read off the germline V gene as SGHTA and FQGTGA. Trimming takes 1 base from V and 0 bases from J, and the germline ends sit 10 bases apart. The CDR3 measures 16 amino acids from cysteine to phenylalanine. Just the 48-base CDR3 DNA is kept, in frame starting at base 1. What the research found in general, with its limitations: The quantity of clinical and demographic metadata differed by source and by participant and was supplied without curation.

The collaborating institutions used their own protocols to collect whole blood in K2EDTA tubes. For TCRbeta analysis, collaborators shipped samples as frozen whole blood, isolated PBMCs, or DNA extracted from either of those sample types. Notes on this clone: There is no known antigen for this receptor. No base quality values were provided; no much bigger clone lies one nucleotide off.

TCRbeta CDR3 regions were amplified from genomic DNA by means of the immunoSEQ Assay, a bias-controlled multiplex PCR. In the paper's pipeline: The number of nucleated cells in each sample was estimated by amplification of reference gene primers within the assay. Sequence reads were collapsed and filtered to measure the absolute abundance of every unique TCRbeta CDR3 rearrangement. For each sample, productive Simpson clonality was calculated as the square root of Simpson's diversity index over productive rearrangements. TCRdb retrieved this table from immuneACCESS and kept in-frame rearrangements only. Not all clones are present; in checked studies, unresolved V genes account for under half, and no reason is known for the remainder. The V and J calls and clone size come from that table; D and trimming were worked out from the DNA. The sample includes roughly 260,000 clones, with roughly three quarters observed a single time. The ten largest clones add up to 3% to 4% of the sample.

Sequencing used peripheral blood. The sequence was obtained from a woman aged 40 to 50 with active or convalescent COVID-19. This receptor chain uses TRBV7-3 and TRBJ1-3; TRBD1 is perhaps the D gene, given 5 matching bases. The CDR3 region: CASSLNPGGSGNTIYF. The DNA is TGTGCCAGCAGCTTAAACCCCGGGGGCTCTGGAAACACCATATATTTT.